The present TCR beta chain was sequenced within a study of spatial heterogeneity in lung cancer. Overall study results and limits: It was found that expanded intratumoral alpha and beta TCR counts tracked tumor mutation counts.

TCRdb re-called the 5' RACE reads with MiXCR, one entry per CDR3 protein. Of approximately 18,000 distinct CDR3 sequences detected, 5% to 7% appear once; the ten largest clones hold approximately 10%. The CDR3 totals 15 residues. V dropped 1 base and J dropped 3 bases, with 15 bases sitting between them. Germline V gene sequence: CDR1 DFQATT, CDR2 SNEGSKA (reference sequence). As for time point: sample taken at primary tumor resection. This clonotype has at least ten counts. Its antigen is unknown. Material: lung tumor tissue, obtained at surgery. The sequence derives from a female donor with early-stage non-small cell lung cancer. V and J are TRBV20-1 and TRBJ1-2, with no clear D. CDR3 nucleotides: TGCAGTGCTAGAGTTCGAACACAGTGGGACTATGGCTACACCTTC. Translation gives CSARVRTQWDYGYTF.